The TCR beta chain under discussion was sequenced for a study of blood T cell repertoires in COVID-19 (TCRdb year 2020). Notes on the research overall: Samples covering the acute and convalescent phases of COVID-19 were provided by collaborators in the United States, Italy and Spain. The material from the prospective study consisted of cDNA or gDNA derived from T cells, B-cell-depleted T cells, or PBMCs. The dataset comprised deeply sampled blood TCRbeta repertoires from subjects exposed to, actively infected with, or recovered from COVID-19. Nearly every sample came with metadata listing a de-identified subject ID, COVID-19 status, age in years and sex. A freely available public database, intended as a resource for researchers studying the immune response to SARS-CoV-2, is where the repertoires were released. The samples were drawn from the first 160 participants of the ongoing ImmuneRACE study and from some 1,300 subjects provided by 6 global collaborators. Where available, HLA class I and class II types were taken from metadata supplied by the sample provider and were not determined by assay-based typing. What the work shows at the level of the full study, not this receptor alone: How much clinical and demographic metadata was included differed by source and by participant, and the metadata was provided uncurated.

Participants in the prospective study were enrolled through a virtual design, were aged roughly 18 to 90 years, and lived in 24 United States geographic areas. In the prospective study, participants were assigned to cohorts based on the clinical history participants reported in a screening survey and a study questionnaire. Recovered participants in ImmuneRACE Cohort 3 were defined as having two consecutive negative NP/OP PCR tests, clearance from a healthcare professional, or resolution of symptoms. In the prospective study, whole blood, serum and a nasopharyngeal or oropharyngeal swab were collected from each participant by mobile phlebotomists. Participants in the prospective study had the option to provide additional blood draws and questionnaires over a 2-month period. Before DNA extraction, prospective study blood samples were shipped either frozen or at room temperature. TCRbeta CDR3 regions were amplified from genomic DNA by means of the immunoSEQ Assay, a bias-controlled multiplex PCR. The published analysis was carried out like this. Within the assay, amplification of reference gene primers was used to estimate how many nucleated cells each sample contained. Sequence reads were collapsed and filtered to measure the absolute abundance of every unique TCRbeta CDR3 rearrangement. For each sample, productive Simpson clonality was calculated by taking the square root of Simpson's diversity index across productive rearrangements. TCRdb stores this immuneACCESS table with in-frame sequences only. Part of the clones is absent; in the studies checked, under half of the shortfall reflects unresolved V genes, and no reason is known for the rest. That table furnishes V, J and clone size, whereas the DNA furnished D and trimming. This sample is represented by 200,000 to 300,000 clones; more than 75% of them were singletons. About 2.6% of the sample belongs to the ten largest clones.

This clone appeared once. Its antigen specificity is not known. The record has no base qualities; no much larger clone is one base away. From the cysteine up to the phenylalanine, the CDR3 has a length of 14 residues. The kept DNA is CDR3 alone, 42 bases in frame from the first base. In the germline V gene, CDR1 corresponds to MGHRA and CDR2 to YSYEKL. Relative to germline, V is 1 base shorter and J is 8 bases shorter, with 11 bases between their ends. The rearranged chain carries TRBV4-1 and TRBJ1-4; the D gene is perhaps TRBD1, from 6 matching bases. The origin of this receptor is a woman between 18 and 29 years old who had recovered from COVID-19. The sample taken for sequencing was PBMCs or T cells enriched from blood (not recorded which). The sequenced DNA is TGCGCCAGCAGCCAAGTCGGGACACTGGAAAAACTGTTTTTT. Its protein product is CASSQVGTLEKLFF.